The clone carrying this TCR beta chain was seen repeatedly, ten times or more. No antigen is known for it. The cDNA had a unique molecular identifier and a template-switch universal primer site. Using its own MiXCR run on the 5' RACE reads, TCRdb lists one record per CDR3 protein. Counted here are a few hundred thousand distinct CDR3 sequences, roughly 9% occurring once; the ten biggest clones make up under 10%. The CDR3 spans 12 residues. Germline CDR1 SGHRS, CDR2 YFSETQ. V was trimmed by 0 bases and J by 9 bases, leaving 7 bases between them. This sample stems from a study of identical twins. General study findings and limits: Analyses of zero insertions could, in part, be confounded by invariant MAIT and iNKT cells. Findings depended on cross-sectional statistics rather than tracking the same donors.

The chain uses TRBV5-1 and TRBJ2-1; the D is unclear. The sequenced material came from naive T cells sorted from blood. This clonotype was sampled from a woman aged 45 to 65 in good health. The CDR3 sequence: CASSLGYGEQFF. The CDR3 region has the DNA TGCGCCAGCAGCTTGGGCTACGGTGAGCAGTTCTTC.